This is a list of T cell receptor beta chains from one sample in a study of blood T cells in healthy people across ages. TCRdb itself ran the 5' RACE reads through MiXCR, one entry per CDR3 protein. The sample lists 800,000 to 950,000 distinct CDR3 sequences; 35% to 40% were seen once. Sequencing used blood. The source is a man between 18 and 35 years old in good health. CDR3s include the opening cysteine and the closing phenylalanine or tryptophan. The D gene is left open where the match is weak. Clone size is shown for a subset of rows, as once, few, many or a class of expanded clone.

cdr3_nt,cdr3_aa,j_call,d_call,clone_size,v_call
TGTGCCAGCAGCCGACAGGGGGCAAGCACAGATACGCAGTATTTT,CASSRQGASTDTQYF,TRBJ2-3,TRBD1,-,TRBV5-5
TGTGCCAGCAGGTCTTCGGGAAATGAGCAGTTCTTC,CASRSSGNEQFF,TRBJ2-1,-,-,TRBV7-2
TGCGCCAGCAGCTTGGTTGCGGGGGATACGCAGTATTTT,CASSLVAGDTQYF,TRBJ2-3,-,many,TRBV5-1
TGCGCCAGCACCCCCGGGGAGGGTGAGCAGTTCTTC,CASTPGEGEQFF,TRBJ2-1,TRBD2,many,TRBV5-1
TGCAGTGTAGAAAACTGGGACAAACCCGGGGAGCAAGAGACCCAGTACTTC,CSVENWDKPGEQETQYF,TRBJ2-5,-,-,TRBV20-1
TGTGCCAGCAGCTTACGGGACAGGGGAAGTGGCTACACCTTC,CASSLRDRGSGYTF,TRBJ1-2,TRBD1,many,TRBV7-9
TGTGCCAGCATGGCGGTAGCGGGACACAATGAGCAGTACTTC,CASMAVAGHNEQYF,TRBJ2-5,TRBD2,few,TRBV27
TGTGCCAGCAGCTTAACGGAACACATCCTCGGGGAGACCCAGTACTTC,CASSLTEHILGETQYF,TRBJ2-5,-,few,TRBV7-9
TGTGCCAGCAGCGCGCCGGGACAGGGCTTAATCTATGGCTACACCTTC,CASSAPGQGLIYGYTF,TRBJ1-2,TRBD1,few,TRBV9
TGTGCCAGCAGAGAGGTTATTGGGCGGGGCTACGAGCAGTACTTC,CASREVIGRGYEQYF,TRBJ2-7,-,-,TRBV6-1
TGTGCCAGCAGCTTATGGGGTCAAGATACGCAGTATTTT,CASSLWGQDTQYF,TRBJ2-3,-,many,TRBV7-3
TGTGCCAGCAGTGAAGCCCGGCGGTCCTATGGCTACACCTTC,CASSEARRSYGYTF,TRBJ1-2,-,few,TRBV6-1
TGCAGCGTTGAATTGCGGCAGGCCAACTACAATGAGCAGTTCTTC,CSVELRQANYNEQFF,TRBJ2-1,-,many,TRBV29-1
TGTGCCAGCAGCTTTCGGCCTAGCGGGGGGGTCACAGATACGCAGTATTTT,CASSFRPSGGVTDTQYF,TRBJ2-3,TRBD2,-,TRBV7-9
TGTGCCAGCAGCCAGAGACACGACTACGAGCAGTACTTC,CASSQRHDYEQYF,TRBJ2-7,-,few,TRBV3-1
TGTGCCAGCAGCTTTTTGGCGGGGGAGCCCTACAATGAGCAGTTCTTC,CASSFLAGEPYNEQFF,TRBJ2-1,TRBD2,-,TRBV5-6
TGTGCCAGCAGTTTGACTAGCGTTAGTCCCGAGCAGTACTTC,CASSLTSVSPEQYF,TRBJ2-7,TRBD2,few,TRBV27
TGTGCCAGCATATACCTACAGGGGAGCTATGGCTACACCTTC,CASIYLQGSYGYTF,TRBJ1-2,TRBD1,-,TRBV2
TGTGCCAGCACACCCAAGGGGGGAGGCTTCAATCAGCCCCAGCATTTT,CASTPKGGGFNQPQHF,TRBJ1-5,-,-,TRBV28
TGTGCCAGCAGCCAAGTTCAAGCCGAGACCCAGTACTTC,CASSQVQAETQYF,TRBJ2-5,-,-,TRBV14
TGTGCTAGTCACGGAGGGGGAGGTGAGGCAGATACGCAGTATTTT,CASHGGGGEADTQYF,TRBJ2-3,-,once,TRBV12-5
TGTGCCACCAGCAAGGGAATGGGGGGCAATCAGCCCCAGCATTTT,CATSKGMGGNQPQHF,TRBJ1-5,-,-,TRBV15
TGCGCCAGCAGCCAAGAAGTTGGGCAGTCCACTAGCAATCAGCCCCAGCATTTT,CASSQEVGQSTSNQPQHF,TRBJ1-5,-,-,TRBV4-3
TGCGCCAGCAGCCAAGAACCAGGGACTAGCCAAGAGACCCAGTTCTTC,CASSQEPGTSQETQFF,TRBJ2-1,TRBD2,-,TRBV4-3
TGCAGTGCTAGAGTCGACAGGGATCGAGAGACCCAGTACTTC,CSARVDRDRETQYF,TRBJ2-5,TRBD1,-,TRBV20-1
TGTGCCAGCAGCGCCATTGCGGCTGAAGCTTTCTTT,CASSAIAAEAFF,TRBJ1-1,-,-,TRBV7-9
TGTGCCAGCAGAGGTCACAGGGACGGTCAGCCCCAGCATTTT,CASRGHRDGQPQHF,TRBJ1-5,-,few,TRBV12-3/TRBV12-4
TGCAGTGCTAGAGATCCCGACGGCGGTCGGTATGGCTACACCTTC,CSARDPDGGRYGYTF,TRBJ1-2,-,-,TRBV20-1
TGTGCCAGCAGCCACTTCGGGGGGCCTATAGCCAAAAACATTCAGTACTTC,CASSHFGGPIAKNIQYF,TRBJ2-4,-,few,TRBV7-2
TGTGCCAGCAGTCCCGCCGGGACAGGAGGCAATCAGCCCCAGCATTTT,CASSPAGTGGNQPQHF,TRBJ1-5,TRBD1,few,TRBV12-3/TRBV12-4
TGTGCCAGCAGCCCCCGACAGGTTTATAATGAAAAACTGTTTTTT,CASSPRQVYNEKLFF,TRBJ1-4,-,-,TRBV5-8
TGTGCCAGCAGCCCCCAGACTAGCGGGGGATTCACAGATACGCAGTATTTT,CASSPQTSGGFTDTQYF,TRBJ2-3,TRBD2,-,TRBV9
TGTGCCAGCAGTATGAGACCCGGGGGGAATGAGCAGTACTTC,CASSMRPGGNEQYF,TRBJ2-5,TRBD2,-,TRBV6-4
TGTGCCAGCAGCTTATCCGCTTCGACAGGGCAAGAGACCCAGTACTTC,CASSLSASTGQETQYF,TRBJ2-5,TRBD1,-,TRBV7-2
TGTGCCAGCAGTTTGGACCTACAGTACCAAGAGACCCAGTACTTC,CASSLDLQYQETQYF,TRBJ2-5,-,few,TRBV12-3/TRBV12-4
TGCGCCAGCAGCTGGACAGGGGCGCCCACTGAAGCTTTCTTT,CASSWTGAPTEAFF,TRBJ1-1,TRBD1,few,TRBV4-1
TGTGCCAGCAGCTTAAGTAGCGGGGGTGGTTCCTACGAGCAGTACTTC,CASSLSSGGGSYEQYF,TRBJ2-7,TRBD2,-,TRBV7-2
TGCGCCAGCAGTTCCGTTGATGCTTCCTACGAGCAGTACTTC,CASSSVDASYEQYF,TRBJ2-7,-,few,TRBV5-1
TGCGCCAGCAGCCAAGATCCAGGGGATGAAAAACTGTTTTTT,CASSQDPGDEKLFF,TRBJ1-4,-,many,TRBV4-3
TGTGCCAGCAGCTCAACGGACAGGACGAACTATGGCTACACCTTC,CASSSTDRTNYGYTF,TRBJ1-2,TRBD1,-,TRBV7-9
TGTGCCAACAGCGGGACTAGCGGACCTTACAATGAGCAGTACTTC,CANSGTSGPYNEQYF,TRBJ2-5,TRBD2,-,TRBV12-3/TRBV12-4
TGCGCCAGCAGCCAAGCCGGGACAGGGGGCAATCAGCCCCAGCATTTT,CASSQAGTGGNQPQHF,TRBJ1-5,TRBD1,-,TRBV4-1
TGCGCCAGCAGAATGACTCCGGGACACCCTAAAGAGACCCAGTACTTC,CASRMTPGHPKETQYF,TRBJ2-5,-,once,TRBV5-1
TGTGCCAGCAGCCAAGGGCGAACAGGAGCAACTAAGGAAAAACTGTTTTTT,CASSQGRTGATKEKLFF,TRBJ1-4,-,-,TRBV4-2
TGTGCCAGCGAAACGGGACAGGCCTACAATGAGCAGTTCTTC,CASETGQAYNEQFF,TRBJ2-1,TRBD1,few,TRBV28
TGTGCCAGCAGTCTCTACAATCAGCCCCAGCATTTT,CASSLYNQPQHF,TRBJ1-5,-,few,TRBV12-3/TRBV12-4
TGTGCCAGTGGAAGCTGGGACCGAAATCAGCCCCAGCATTTT,CASGSWDRNQPQHF,TRBJ1-5,-,-,TRBV6-7
TGTGCCAGCATAAGGTGGGAGAGCTCCTACAATGAGCAGTTCTTC,CASIRWESSYNEQFF,TRBJ2-1,-,-,TRBV5-8
TGCGCCAGCAGCCGACAACCGACAGGGGTCGCGAACACCGGGGAGCTGTTTTTT,CASSRQPTGVANTGELFF,TRBJ2-2,TRBD1,-,TRBV4-3
TGTGCCAGCAGCTTAGTCGGCTCGATCAGCACAGATACGCAGTATTTT,CASSLVGSISTDTQYF,TRBJ2-3,-,many,TRBV7-2
TGTGCCAGCGAGGGACAGAACTACGAGCAGTACTTC,CASEGQNYEQYF,TRBJ2-7,TRBD1,-,TRBV28
TGTGCCAGCAGCCAAGATTTTGGGACAGGGGGCAAAAACATTCAGTACTTC,CASSQDFGTGGKNIQYF,TRBJ2-4,TRBD1,few,TRBV3-1
TGCAGTGCCCAAAAGACAGCGAACTATGGCTACACCTTC,CSAQKTANYGYTF,TRBJ1-2,-,-,TRBV20-1
TGCAGTGCCGTTAAGTCAGAGAACACCGGGGAGCTGTTTTTT,CSAVKSENTGELFF,TRBJ2-2,-,-,TRBV20-1
TGTGCCAGCAGGAAATCCGGTTTTACGTCCTATCCAGATACGCAGTATTTT,CASRKSGFTSYPDTQYF,TRBJ2-3,-,few,TRBV28
TGTGCCAGCGAGGGACAGGGGTACAATGAGCAGTTCTTC,CASEGQGYNEQFF,TRBJ2-1,TRBD1,few,TRBV11-2
TGTGCCAGCAAAGATAGCGGGGGGGGAGAGACCCAGTACTTC,CASKDSGGGETQYF,TRBJ2-5,TRBD2,-,TRBV5-6
TGCAGTGCTAGGATAAGGGGACCACCCTTTCCGGGCTACACCTTC,CSARIRGPPFPGYTF,TRBJ1-2,-,few,TRBV20-1
TGTGCCATCAGTTCCGAGACGGGGGAACAAGAGACCCAGTACTTC,CAISSETGEQETQYF,TRBJ2-5,-,many,TRBV10-3
TGTGCCAGCAATACTCTCTGGACAGGGGGGAGCAATGAGCAGTTCTTC,CASNTLWTGGSNEQFF,TRBJ2-1,TRBD1,few,TRBV12-3/TRBV12-4